These T cell receptor beta chains were read from a single sample in a study of cytomegalovirus exposure and HLA in healthy donors. Sequencing was performed with immunoSEQ multiplex PCR; in TCRdb, only in-frame clones are kept and a portion is missing. The sample has under 65,000 clones; about 95% are singletons. Sample: PBMCs. The receptors were sampled from a woman aged 18-35 years in good health and CMV-seropositive. Both conserved end residues are part of each CDR3. The D gene is left open where the match is weak. A clone size is listed for some rows: how often the clone was seen (once, few, many), or a class if it is expanded.

j_call,clone_size,d_call,v_call,cdr3_nt,cdr3_aa
TRBJ2-7,few,TRBD2,TRBV15,TGTGCCACCAGCAGAGGTACGGGAGGGAATGACGAGCAGTACTTC,CATSRGTGGNDEQYF
TRBJ2-5,.,.,TRBV13,TGTGCCAGCAGCTTAGGCCTCACTGCAGGGGGAGGAGGGGGCCAAGAGACCCAGTACTTC,CASSLGLTAGGGGGQETQYF
TRBJ1-1,.,.,TRBV5-5,TGTGCCAGCAGCTTTCTTGGGACTGCGGCTTTCTTT,CASSFLGTAAFF
TRBJ2-7,.,TRBD2,TRBV28,TGTGCCAGCAGTGGCCGCTGGACTAGTGGTTTCGAGCAGTACTTC,CASSGRWTSGFEQYF
TRBJ1-3,once,.,TRBV27,TGTGCCAGCAGTTTAGATCGGGTTGGAAACACCATATATTTT,CASSLDRVGNTIYF
TRBJ2-5,.,TRBD1,TRBV5-1,TGCGCCAGCAGCTTGCGCACGACAGGGGATGCCCAAGAGACCCAGTACTTC,CASSLRTTGDAQETQYF
TRBJ2-1,.,TRBD2,TRBV4-2,TGTGCCAGCAGCCAAGCCCTGGTGGCGGGAGGGCAGTTCTTC,CASSQALVAGGQFF
TRBJ1-1,.,.,TRBV20-1,TGCAGTCGGACAGCAAACACTGAAGCTTTCTTT,CSRTANTEAFF
TRBJ1-6,.,.,TRBV7-2,TGTGCCAGCAGCTTGGGGCCGTCCCAAAATTCACCCCTCCACTTT,CASSLGPSQNSPLHF
TRBJ1-2,.,.,TRBV19,TGTGCCACGCGATTCCAGGACTATGGCTACACCTTC,CATRFQDYGYTF
TRBJ1-1,.,TRBD1,TRBV6-1,TGTGCCGGAAAACAGGGGGCCACGAACACTGAAGCTTTCTTT,CAGKQGATNTEAFF
TRBJ2-7,.,TRBD2,TRBV6-1,TGTGCCAGCAGGGGGTCTAGCGGGGCCTCCTACGAGCAGTACTTC,CASRGSSGASYEQYF
TRBJ1-1,.,TRBD1,TRBV13,TGTGCCAGCAGCATCGGGGACAGAAATTACCGCAGACCTGAAGCTTTCTTT,CASSIGDRNYRRPEAFF
TRBJ2-3,.,.,TRBV6-5,TGTGCCAGCAGTCTACTTGGGGCCACAGATACGCAGTATTTT,CASSLLGATDTQYF
TRBJ1-4,.,TRBD1,TRBV4-1,TGCGCCAGCAGCCGGGGGACAGAAGCAACTAATGAAAAACTGTTTTTT,CASSRGTEATNEKLFF
TRBJ2-5,once,TRBD2,TRBV7-9,TGTGCCAGCAGCCAGGGACTACAAGAGACCCAGTACTTC,CASSQGLQETQYF
TRBJ1-3,.,TRBD1,TRBV18,TGTGCCAGCTCTAACCAGGGGGATTTCTCTGGAAACACCATATATTTT,CASSNQGDFSGNTIYF
TRBJ2-7,.,.,TRBV9,TGTGCCAGCAGCCCGGCGGGCTTCTACGAGCAGTACTTC,CASSPAGFYEQYF
TRBJ2-7,.,.,TRBV11-2,TGTGCCAGCAGCTTGGGGGTCTCTAGCGCCCATTGGAGAGCGTACGAGCAGTACTTC,CASSLGVSSAHWRAYEQYF
TRBJ1-1,.,.,TRBV10-3,TGTGCCATCAGTGAGTCTGAGACAGCGAACACTGAAGCTTTCTTT,CAISESETANTEAFF
TRBJ1-1,.,TRBD1,TRBV7-2,TGTGCCAGCAGCTTAGTGGGACAGGGGGCGCTGACCACTGAAGCTTTCTTT,CASSLVGQGALTTEAFF
TRBJ2-7,.,TRBD2,TRBV5-1,TGCGCCAGCAGTCATAGCGGGGCTACCTACGAGCAGTACTTC,CASSHSGATYEQYF
TRBJ2-7,medium-sized,TRBD1,TRBV19,TGTGCCAGCGGTCCCACAGGGGAAAGGAACTTC,CASGPTGERNF